This T cell receptor (beta chain) was obtained from a study of cytotoxic CD8 clonotypes in ibrutinib-treated CLL. General study results and limits: An increase in clonality occurred at ibrutinib response, followed by a return toward baseline at progression.

As input for TCR beta libraries, about 2.2 micrograms of genomic DNA came from cryopreserved PBMCs. As to this clone: Its antigen is not identified.

Clones were read by immunoSEQ multiplex PCR, and TCRdb kept only the in-frame ones, dropping some. This table has around 250,000 clones, around three quarters appearing once. CDR3 length equals 14 residues. CDR1 GTSNPN and CDR2 SVGIG come from the germline V gene (reference sequence). The V and J ends lost 3 bases and 0 bases, in that order; junction bases with no gene match: 5. The sample consisted of PBMCs, taken after 24 months of ibrutinib treatment. The V and J genes are TRBV30 and TRBJ2-7; 7 nucleotides match TRBD2. The clonotype comes from a human donor with chronic lymphocytic leukemia. CDR3 coding DNA: TGTGCCTGGAGCGGGGGACTAAGCTCCTACGAGCAGTACTTC. It specifies CAWSGGLSSYEQYF.